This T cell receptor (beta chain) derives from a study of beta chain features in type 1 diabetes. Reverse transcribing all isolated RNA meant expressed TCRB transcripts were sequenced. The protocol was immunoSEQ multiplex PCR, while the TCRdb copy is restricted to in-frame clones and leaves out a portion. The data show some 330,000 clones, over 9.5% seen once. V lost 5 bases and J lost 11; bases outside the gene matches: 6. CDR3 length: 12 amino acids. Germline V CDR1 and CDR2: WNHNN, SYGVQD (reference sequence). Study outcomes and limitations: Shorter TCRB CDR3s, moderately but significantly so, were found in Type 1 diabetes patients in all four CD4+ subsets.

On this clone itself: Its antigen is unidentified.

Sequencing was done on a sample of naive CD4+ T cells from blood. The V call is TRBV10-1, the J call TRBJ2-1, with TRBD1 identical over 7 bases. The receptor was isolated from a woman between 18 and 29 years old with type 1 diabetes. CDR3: CASSRTGEKQFF. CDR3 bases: TGCGCCAGCAGTAGGACAGGAGAGAAGCAGTTCTTC.